This TCR beta chain was captured by sequencing in a study of blood T cells in healthy people across ages. PCR was performed a second time for 7 to 11 cycles using a sample-barcoded 5' primer and a J-beta primer mix. TCRdb reanalysed the 5' RACE reads using MiXCR and keeps one entry per CDR3 protein. Among around 1.5 million distinct CDR3 sequences, 30% to 35% were seen once, and the ten largest hold around 10%. The CDR3 consists of 15 residues. V lost 1 base and J 0 bases, leaving 10 bases between the germline ends. Looked up from germline, CDR1 is SGHTA and CDR2 is FQGNSA. What was sequenced was blood. J is TRBJ2-7 and V is TRBV7-2; unclear D gene. This clonotype was obtained from a woman aged 25 to 45 in good health. The CDR3 protein is CASSLESSYSYEQYF. The DNA for the CDR3 is TGTGCCAGCAGCTTAGAATCCTCCTACTCCTACGAGCAGTACTTC.